This T cell receptor beta chain was captured in a study of blood T cell repertoires in COVID-19. The repertoire was sequenced with immunoSEQ multiplex PCR; TCRdb's copy has only in-frame clones and lacks some. The sample lists 300,000 or so clones, around 90% seen once, with roughly 1.3% in the top ten. Germline V gene lookup returns CDR1 LNHNV and CDR2 YYDKDF (reference sequence). Trimming pared 0 bases from V and 0 bases from J, leaving 9 bases between. CDR3 length: 16 residues. V gene TRBV15 combines with J gene TRBJ2-1; D gene ambiguous. This clonotype was sampled from a man between 65 and 85 years old with acute or convalescent COVID-19. The specimen was peripheral blood. The CDR3 sequence: CATSRDLGPSYNEQFF. DNA of the CDR3: TGTGCCACCAGCAGAGATCTGGGCCCCTCCTACAATGAGCAGTTCTTC.